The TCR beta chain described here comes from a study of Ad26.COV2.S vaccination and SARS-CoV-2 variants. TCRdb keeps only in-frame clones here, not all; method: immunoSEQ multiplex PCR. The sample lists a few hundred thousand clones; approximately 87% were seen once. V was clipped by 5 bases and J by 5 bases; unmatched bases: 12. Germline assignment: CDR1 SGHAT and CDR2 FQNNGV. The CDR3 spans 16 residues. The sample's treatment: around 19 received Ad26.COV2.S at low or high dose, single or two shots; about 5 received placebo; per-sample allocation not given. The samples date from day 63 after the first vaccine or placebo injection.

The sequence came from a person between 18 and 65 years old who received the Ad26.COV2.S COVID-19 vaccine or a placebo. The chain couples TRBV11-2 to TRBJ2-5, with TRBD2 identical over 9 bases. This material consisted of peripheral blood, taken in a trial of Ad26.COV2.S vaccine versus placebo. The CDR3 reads CASSPSPAGGVETQYF. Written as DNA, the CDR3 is TGTGCCAGCAGCCCAAGTCCCGCGGGGGGGGTGGAGACCCAGTACTTC.